Sequencing of this T cell receptor beta chain was carried out in a study of T-cell reconstitution after alpha-beta-depleted transplantation in children. Study results and limitations: Some patients showed high day-60 TCRbeta diversity, which derived from surviving recipient T cells and thymic progenitors.

Comments on this clonotype: What it binds is not known.

The germline V gene has CDR1 MDHEN and CDR2 SYDVKM. CDR3 length: 14 amino acids. The J segment lost 3 bases and the V segment lost 4 bases, leaving 6 bases of the junction unmatched. A library of TCRbeta sequences, prepared with unique molecular identifiers, was generated. TCRdb called the PCR reads again in MiXCR, with one record for every CDR3 protein. The sample lists about 200,000 distinct CDR3 sequences; 6.3% were seen once. V is TRBV28 and J is TRBJ2-7; 7 nucleotides align to TRBD2. This specimen consisted of PBMCs, obtained before TCRalphabeta/CD19-depleted stem cell transplant. The sequence was collected from a girl less than two years old with combined immunodeficiency, due to receive a stem cell transplant. The CDR3 spells CASSWGGEVYEQYF. In DNA form, the CDR3 reads TGTGCCAGCAGTTGGGGAGGGGAGGTCTACGAGCAGTACTTC.